This T cell receptor (beta chain) appears in the sequencing data of a study of blood T cell repertoires in COVID-19. For the study at large: COVID-19 samples collected from the United States, Italy and Spain covered acute and convalescent phases.

The CDR3 extends over 16 amino acids. Germline V gene data show CDR1 as SEHNR and CDR2 as FQNEAQ (reference sequence). J gave up 2 bases and V 4 bases, and 4 bases lay outside the gene matches. The authors' processing: Estimation of nucleated cell counts was performed using reference gene primer amplification. The table came from immunoSEQ multiplex PCR; TCRdb's copy has only in-frame clones and leaves some out. V and J calls and clone size follow that table, whereas D and trimming were derived from the DNA. Counted here are just over 70,000 clones, about three quarters occurring once; the ten biggest clones make up 35% to 40%.

This receptor was obtained from a woman in her 70s with acute or convalescent COVID-19. The sequenced sample consisted of peripheral blood. This sequence joins TRBV7-9 and TRBJ2-3; 12 bases are a match to TRBD2. The chain's CDR3 is CASSSTSGRPTDTQYF. In nucleotides, the CDR3 is TGTGCCAGCAGCTCAACTAGCGGGAGGCCCACAGATACGCAGTATTTT. The variable domain in full, completed from reference TRBV7-9 and TRBJ2-3, reads DTGVSQNPRHKITKRGQNVTFRCDPISEHNRLYWYRQTLGQGPEFLTYFQNEAQLEKSRLLSDRFSAERPKGSFSTLEIQRTEQGDSAMYLCASSSTSGRPTDTQYFGPGTRLTVL.